Listed below are T cell receptor beta chains from one sample, sequenced in a study of blood T cells in healthy people across ages. MiXCR, applied by TCRdb to the 5' RACE reads, yields one record per CDR3 protein. The repertoire holds around 800,000 distinct CDR3 sequences, with approximately 53% as singletons. Input material: blood. The receptors come from a man at least 80 years old in good health. CDR3s include the opening cysteine and the closing phenylalanine or tryptophan. Some rows mark clone size as missing; the rest say once, few, many or name a class of expanded clone.

CDR3 protein,clone size,V gene,J gene
CARRNETGKNYGYTF,.,TRBV9,TRBJ1-2
CASSSYDLADTQYF,few,TRBV5-6,TRBJ2-3
CASSDSTASNQPQHF,.,TRBV6-1,TRBJ1-5
CASSLSVRGTEAFF,few,TRBV12-3/TRBV12-4,TRBJ1-1
CAISAGLSYEQYF,.,TRBV10-3,TRBJ2-7
CASSLAAGGGSYEQYF,.,TRBV7-6,TRBJ2-7
CASSQGQGIYSPLHF,.,TRBV4-1,TRBJ1-6
CASSDQGAPSNEKLFF,.,TRBV2,TRBJ1-4
CASSYQDIQYF,.,TRBV6-6,TRBJ2-4
CSVDPRYGYAYF,few,TRBV29-1,TRBJ2-3
CSVEDWSGLTDTQYF,.,TRBV29-1,TRBJ2-3
CASSLLGQGSNQETQYF,few,TRBV5-1,TRBJ2-5
CSAPLAGGWQETQFF,.,TRBV20-1,.
CASSHRLSEQYF,once,TRBV11-2,TRBJ2-3